This T cell receptor beta chain is drawn from a study of cytomegalovirus exposure and HLA in healthy donors. The study's findings and limits: Associated with HLA alleles at 0.05 false discovery rate in a later analysis were 16,951 TCR beta sequences. According to reports, the classifier identified cytomegalovirus status with high specificity and sensitivity. TCR beta V segments were, for the most part, productive about 87% or about 30% of the time in an earlier analysis.

As for this clone: The antigen is undetermined.

The PCR employed 60 Vbeta primers together with 13 Jbeta primers. Assay: immunoSEQ multiplex PCR; the TCRdb copy retains only in-frame clones and omits some. The sample carries about 200,000 clones, around 80% recorded once. Germline CDR1 is MDHEN and CDR2 is SYDVKM. The CDR3 extends over 15 amino acids. Losses at the gene ends were 6 bases for V and 4 bases for J; bases not matched to a gene: 9. V usage is TRBV28 and J usage is TRBJ1-1; TRBD1 matches at 9 bases. What was sequenced was PBMCs. The origin of this receptor is a woman under 40 in good health and CMV-seropositive. Written as DNA, the CDR3 is TGTGCCAGCAGCCCCACAGGGGGCGCACTCACTGAAGCTTTCTTT. Amino acids: CASSPTGGALTEAFF.